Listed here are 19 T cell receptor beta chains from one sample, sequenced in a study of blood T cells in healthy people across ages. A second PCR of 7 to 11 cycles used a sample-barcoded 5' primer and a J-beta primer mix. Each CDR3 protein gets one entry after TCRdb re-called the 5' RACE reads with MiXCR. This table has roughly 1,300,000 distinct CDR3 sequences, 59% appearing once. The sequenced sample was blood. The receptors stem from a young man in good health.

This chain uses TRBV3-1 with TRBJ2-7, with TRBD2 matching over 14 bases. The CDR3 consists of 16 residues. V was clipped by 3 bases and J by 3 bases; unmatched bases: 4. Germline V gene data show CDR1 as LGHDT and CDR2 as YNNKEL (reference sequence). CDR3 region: CASSQGTSGRFYEQYF. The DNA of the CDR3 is TGTGCCAGCAGCCAGGGGACTAGCGGGAGATTCTACGAGCAGTACTTC.

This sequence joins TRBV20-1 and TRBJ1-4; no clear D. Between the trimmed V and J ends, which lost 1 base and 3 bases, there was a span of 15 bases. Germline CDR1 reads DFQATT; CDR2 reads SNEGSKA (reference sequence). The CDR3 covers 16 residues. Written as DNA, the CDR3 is TGCAGTGCTAGAGCCGCGACCCGGGTCTCTAATGAAAAACTGTTTTTT. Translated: CSARAATRVSNEKLFF.

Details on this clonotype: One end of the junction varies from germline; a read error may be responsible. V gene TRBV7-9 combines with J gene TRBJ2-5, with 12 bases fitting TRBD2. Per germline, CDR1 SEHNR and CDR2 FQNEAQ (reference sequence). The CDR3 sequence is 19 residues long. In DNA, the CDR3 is TGTGCCAGCAGCTTACCCGAACTCACTAGCGGGAGGCCCCAAGAGACCCAGTATTTC. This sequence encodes CASSLPELTSGRPQETQYF.

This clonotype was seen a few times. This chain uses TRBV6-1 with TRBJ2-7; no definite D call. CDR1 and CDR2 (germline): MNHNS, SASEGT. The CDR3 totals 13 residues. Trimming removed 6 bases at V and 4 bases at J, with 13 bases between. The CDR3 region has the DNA TGTGCCAGCAGCAGACTGGAGATTTACGAGCAGTACTTC. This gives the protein CASSRLEIYEQYF.

CDR3 sequence (DNA): TGTGCCAGCACCCTTCTCGAGAATGAGCAGTTCTTC. Translating it yields CASTLLENEQFF. The chain uses TRBV7-9 and TRBJ2-1; the D is unclear. The CDR3 consists of 12 residues. Deletions cut 7 bases from V and 7 bases from J, with 11 bases between. CDR1 and CDR2 (germline): SEHNR, FQNEAQ (reference sequence).

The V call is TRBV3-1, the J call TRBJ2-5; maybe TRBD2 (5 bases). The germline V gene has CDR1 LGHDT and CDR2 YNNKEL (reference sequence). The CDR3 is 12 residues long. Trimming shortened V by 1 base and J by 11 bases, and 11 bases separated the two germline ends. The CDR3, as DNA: TGTGCCAGCAGCCAAGGTCTGAGGGAGCAGTACTTC. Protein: CASSQGLREQYF.

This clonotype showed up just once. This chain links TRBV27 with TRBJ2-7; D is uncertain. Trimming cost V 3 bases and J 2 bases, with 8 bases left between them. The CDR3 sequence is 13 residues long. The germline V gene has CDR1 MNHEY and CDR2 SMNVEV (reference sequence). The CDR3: CASSFQFPYEQYF. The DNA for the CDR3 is TGTGCCAGCAGTTTCCAGTTTCCCTACGAGCAGTACTTC.

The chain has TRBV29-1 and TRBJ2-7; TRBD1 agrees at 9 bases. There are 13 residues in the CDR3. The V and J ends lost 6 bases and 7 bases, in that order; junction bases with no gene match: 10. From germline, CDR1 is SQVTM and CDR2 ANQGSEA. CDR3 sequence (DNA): TGCAGCGTGACCGGGACAGGGCCCCGAGAGCAGTACTTC. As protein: CSVTGTGPREQYF.

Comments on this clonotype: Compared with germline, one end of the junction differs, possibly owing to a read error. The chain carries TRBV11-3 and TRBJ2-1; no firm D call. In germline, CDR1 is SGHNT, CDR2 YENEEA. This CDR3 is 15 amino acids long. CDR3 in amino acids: CVSSLDLSTGHEQFF. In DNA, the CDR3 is TGTGTCAGCAGCTTAGATCTTTCGACCGGGCATGAGCAGTTCTTC. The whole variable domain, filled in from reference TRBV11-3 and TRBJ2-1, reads EAGVVQSPRYKIIEKKQPVAFWCNPISGHNTLYWYLQNLGQGPELLIRYENEEAVDDSQLPKDRFSAERLKGVDSTLKIQPAELGDSAVYLCVSSLDLSTGHEQFFGPGTRLTVL.

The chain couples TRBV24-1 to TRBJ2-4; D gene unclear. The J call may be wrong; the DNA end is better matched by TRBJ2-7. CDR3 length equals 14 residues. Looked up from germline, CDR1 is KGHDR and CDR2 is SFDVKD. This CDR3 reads CATSDTYDKDEQYF. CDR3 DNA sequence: TGTGCCACCAGTGATACTTATGACAAGGACGAGCAGTACTTC.

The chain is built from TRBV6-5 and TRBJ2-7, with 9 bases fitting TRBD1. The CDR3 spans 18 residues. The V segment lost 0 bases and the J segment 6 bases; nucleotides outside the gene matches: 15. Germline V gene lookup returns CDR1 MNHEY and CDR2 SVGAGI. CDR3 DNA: TGTGCCAGCAGTTACTCGCTCCCCTACAGGGGGCGGAGCGGCGAGCAGTACTTC. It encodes CASSYSLPYRGRSGEQYF.

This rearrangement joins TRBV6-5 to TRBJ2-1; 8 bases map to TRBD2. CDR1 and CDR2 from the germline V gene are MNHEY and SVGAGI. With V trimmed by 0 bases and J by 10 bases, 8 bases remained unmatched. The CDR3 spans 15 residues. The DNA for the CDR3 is TGTGCCAGCAGTTACTCGATGGCGGGAGGAAGGGAGCAGTTCTTC. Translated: CASSYSMAGGREQFF.

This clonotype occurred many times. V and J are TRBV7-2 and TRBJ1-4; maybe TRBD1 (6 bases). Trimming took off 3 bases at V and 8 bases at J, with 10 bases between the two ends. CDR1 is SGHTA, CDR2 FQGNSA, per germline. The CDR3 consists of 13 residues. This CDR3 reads CASSFGGREKLFF. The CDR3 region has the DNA TGTGCCAGCAGCTTCGGGGGGCGCGAAAAACTGTTTTTT.

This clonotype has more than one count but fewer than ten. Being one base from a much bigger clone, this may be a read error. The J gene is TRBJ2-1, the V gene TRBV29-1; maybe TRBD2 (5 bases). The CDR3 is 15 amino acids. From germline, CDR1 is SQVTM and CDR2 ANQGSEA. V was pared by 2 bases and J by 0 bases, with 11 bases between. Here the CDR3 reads CSVEIWESSYNEQFF. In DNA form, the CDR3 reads TGCAGCGTTGAAATTTGGGAGAGCTCCTACAATGAGCAGTTCTTC.

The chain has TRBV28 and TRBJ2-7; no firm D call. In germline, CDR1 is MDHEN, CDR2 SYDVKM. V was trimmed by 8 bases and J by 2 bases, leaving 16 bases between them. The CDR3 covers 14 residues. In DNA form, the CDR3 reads TGTGCCAGCGGCCCCCAACTAATACCCTACGAGCAGTACTTC. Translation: CASGPQLIPYEQYF.

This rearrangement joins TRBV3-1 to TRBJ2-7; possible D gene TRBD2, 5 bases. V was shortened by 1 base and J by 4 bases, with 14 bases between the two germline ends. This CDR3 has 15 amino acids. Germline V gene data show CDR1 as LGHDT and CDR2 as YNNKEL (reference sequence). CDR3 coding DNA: TGTGCCAGCAGCCAAGGGACTTCTTATAGTTACGAGCAGTACTTC. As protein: CASSQGTSYSYEQYF.

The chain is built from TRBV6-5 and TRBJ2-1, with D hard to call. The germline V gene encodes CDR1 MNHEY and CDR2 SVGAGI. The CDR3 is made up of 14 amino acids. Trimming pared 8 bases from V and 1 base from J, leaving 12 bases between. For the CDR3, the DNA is TGTGCCAGCTCCGGCCTTTATTCCTACAATGAGCAGTTCTTC. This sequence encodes CASSGLYSYNEQFF.

CDR3 bases: TGTGCCAGCAGCTTAGTATCCCTCCAGCAGTTCTTC. This translates into CASSLVSLQQFF. The chain is built from TRBV7-8 and TRBJ2-1; unclear D gene. CDR3 length equals 12 residues. CDR1 is SGHVS and CDR2 is FQNEAQ in the germline V gene. Trimming stripped 1 base from V and 11 bases from J, with 9 bases between.

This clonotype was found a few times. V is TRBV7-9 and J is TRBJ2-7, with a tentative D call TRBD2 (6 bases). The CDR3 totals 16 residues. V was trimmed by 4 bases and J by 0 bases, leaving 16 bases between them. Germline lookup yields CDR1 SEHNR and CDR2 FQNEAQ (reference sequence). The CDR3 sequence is CASSSSEGLLSYEQYF. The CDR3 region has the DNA TGTGCCAGCAGCTCTAGCGAGGGACTTCTCTCCTACGAGCAGTACTTC.